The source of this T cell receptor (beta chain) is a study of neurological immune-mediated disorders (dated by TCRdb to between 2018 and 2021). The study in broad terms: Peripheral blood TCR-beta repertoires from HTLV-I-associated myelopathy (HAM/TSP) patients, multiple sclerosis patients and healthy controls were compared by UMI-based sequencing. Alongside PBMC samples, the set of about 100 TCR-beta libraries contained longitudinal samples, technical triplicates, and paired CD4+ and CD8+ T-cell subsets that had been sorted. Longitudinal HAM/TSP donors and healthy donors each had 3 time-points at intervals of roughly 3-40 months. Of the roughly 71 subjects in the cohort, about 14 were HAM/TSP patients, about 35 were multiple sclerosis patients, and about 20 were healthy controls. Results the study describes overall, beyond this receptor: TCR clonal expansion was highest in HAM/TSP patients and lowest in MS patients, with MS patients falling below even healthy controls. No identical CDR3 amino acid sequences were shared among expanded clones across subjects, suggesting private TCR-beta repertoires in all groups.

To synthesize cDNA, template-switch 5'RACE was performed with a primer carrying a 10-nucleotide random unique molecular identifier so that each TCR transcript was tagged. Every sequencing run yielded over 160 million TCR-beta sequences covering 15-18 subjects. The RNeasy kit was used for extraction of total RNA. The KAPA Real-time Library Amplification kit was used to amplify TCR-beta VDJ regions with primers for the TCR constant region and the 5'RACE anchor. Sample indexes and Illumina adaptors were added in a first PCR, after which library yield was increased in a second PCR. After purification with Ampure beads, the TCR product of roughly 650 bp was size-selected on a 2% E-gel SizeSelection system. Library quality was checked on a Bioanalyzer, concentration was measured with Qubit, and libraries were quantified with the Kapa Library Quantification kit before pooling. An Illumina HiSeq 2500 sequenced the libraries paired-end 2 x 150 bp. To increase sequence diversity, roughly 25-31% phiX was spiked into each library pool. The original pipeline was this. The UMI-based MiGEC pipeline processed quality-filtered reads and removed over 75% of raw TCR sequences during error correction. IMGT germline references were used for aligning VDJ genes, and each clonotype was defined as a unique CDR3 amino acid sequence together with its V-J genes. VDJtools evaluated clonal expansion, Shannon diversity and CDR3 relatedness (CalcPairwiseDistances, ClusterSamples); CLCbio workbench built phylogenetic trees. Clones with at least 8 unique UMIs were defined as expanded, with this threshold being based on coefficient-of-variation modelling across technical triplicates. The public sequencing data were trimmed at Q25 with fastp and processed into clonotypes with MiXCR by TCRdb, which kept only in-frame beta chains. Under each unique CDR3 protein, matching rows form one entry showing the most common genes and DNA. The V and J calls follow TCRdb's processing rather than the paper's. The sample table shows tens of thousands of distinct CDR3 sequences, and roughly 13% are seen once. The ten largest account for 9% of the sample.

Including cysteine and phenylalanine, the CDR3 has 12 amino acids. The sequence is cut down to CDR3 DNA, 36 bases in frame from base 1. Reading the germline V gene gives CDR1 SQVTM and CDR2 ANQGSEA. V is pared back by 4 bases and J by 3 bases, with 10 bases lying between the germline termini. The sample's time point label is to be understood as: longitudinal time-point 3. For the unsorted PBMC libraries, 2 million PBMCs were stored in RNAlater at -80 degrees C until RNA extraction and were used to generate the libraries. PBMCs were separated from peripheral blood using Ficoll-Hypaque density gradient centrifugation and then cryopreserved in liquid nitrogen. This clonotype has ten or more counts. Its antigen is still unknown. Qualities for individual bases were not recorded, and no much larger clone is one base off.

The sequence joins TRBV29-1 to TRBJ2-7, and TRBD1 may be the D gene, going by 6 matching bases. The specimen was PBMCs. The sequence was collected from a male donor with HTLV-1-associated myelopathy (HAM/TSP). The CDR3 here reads CSVVQGGYEQYF. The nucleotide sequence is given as TGCAGCGTTGTACAGGGTGGCTACGAGCAGTACTTC.